The 9 T cell receptor beta chains presented below share a single source sample, sequenced in a study of T cell changes during pregnancy in multiple sclerosis (dated by TCRdb to between 2017 and 2020). The library relied on the immunoSEQ multiplex PCR assay. TCRdb's version of the immuneACCESS table is confined to in-frame rearrangements and falls short of the full clone set. An unresolved V gene accounts for under half of the shortfall where checked; the remainder is of unknown origin. The sample yields approximately 40,000 clones; 88% were counted once. Clones ranked in the top ten supply under 1.5% of the sample. The specimen comprised CD4+ T cells from peripheral blood mononuclear cells, sampled in the second trimester of pregnancy. All receptors come from a female donor with multiple sclerosis, enrolled in a pregnancy study.

This clone was counted once. A read error may produce the germline difference seen at one junction end. The chain uses TRBV2 and TRBJ2-3; 10 nucleotides align to TRBD2. Germline loops: CDR1 SNHLY, CDR2 FYNNEI. The CDR3 runs 18 residues. The CDR3 loop reads CASSEVPGLARSTDTQYF. CDR3 DNA: TGTGCCAGCAGCGAAGTCCCGGGACTAGCGAGGAGCACAGATACGCAGTATTTT.

A few counts support this clone. The CDR3 sequence: CASKRAYSRKYGYTF. The CDR3 DNA follows: TGTGCCAGCAAGAGGGCGTACTCAAGAAAGTATGGCTACACCTTC. The chain joins TRBV9 to TRBJ1-2; no firm D call. V was cut by 6 bases and J by 5 bases, with 20 bases left in between. The CDR3 is 15 amino acids. CDR1 is SGDLS, CDR2 YYNGEE, per germline.

The V gene is TRBV30, the J gene TRBJ1-1; 8 nucleotides match TRBD1. Per germline, CDR1 GTSNPN and CDR2 SVGIG (reference sequence). The CDR3 runs 19 residues. V shed 4 bases, J shed 2 bases, and the junction held 21 bases outside the gene matches. CDR3 DNA: TGTGCCTGGATAAGGACAGGGTCCCTCTCCATTTTAGGAAACACTGAAGCTTTCTTT. This gives the protein CAWIRTGSLSILGNTEAFF.

The chain employs TRBV5-1 and TRBJ1-4; a possible D gene is TRBD1 (5 bases). Trimming removed 3 bases from V and 6 bases from J, with 18 bases in between. Germline CDR1 SGHRS, CDR2 YFSETQ. This CDR3 comprises 16 residues. CDR3 sequence (DNA): TGCGCCAGCAGCTCGGGTAGACAGCTAACGTATGAAAAACTGTTTTTT. Its translation is CASSSGRQLTYEKLFF.

This chain uses TRBV14 with TRBJ2-1; TRBD2 matches at 9 bases. CDR1 SGHDN and CDR2 FVKESK come from the germline V gene. After removal of 5 bases from V and 4 bases from J, the junction contained 9 bases not matched to a gene. This CDR3 has 16 amino acids. The CDR3 protein is CASSSTGLAPYNEQFF. Written as DNA, the CDR3 is TGTGCCAGCAGCTCAACAGGACTAGCGCCTTACAATGAGCAGTTCTTC. Using reference TRBV14 and TRBJ2-1 for the parts outside the CDR3, the full variable domain is EAGVTQFPSHSVIEKGQTVTLRCDPISGHDNLYWYRRVMGKEIKFLLHFVKESKQDESGMPNNRFLAERTGGTYSTLKVQPAELEDSGVYFCASSSTGLAPYNEQFFGPGTRLTVL.

The J gene is TRBJ2-6, the V gene TRBV2; TRBD1 might be the D (6 bases). Trimming removed 5 bases at V and 0 bases at J, with 8 bases between. The CDR3 covers 15 residues. CDR1 SNHLY and CDR2 FYNNEI come from the germline V gene. The CDR3 DNA follows: TGTGCCAGCAGTCACAGGGTCTCTGGGGCCAACGTCCTGACTTTC. This sequence encodes CASSHRVSGANVLTF.

V usage is TRBV18 and J usage is TRBJ1-1; D might be TRBD1 (6 bases). CDR3 size: 14 residues. CDR1 and CDR2 (germline): KGHSH, LQKENI. V shed 2 bases and J shed 4 bases, with 11 bases lying between them. The CDR3 loop reads CASSPGEGGTEAFF. DNA for the CDR3: TGTGCCAGCTCACCAGGAGAAGGGGGCACTGAAGCTTTCTTT. The full variable domain, completed using reference TRBV18 and TRBJ1-1, is NAGVMQNPRHLVRRRGQEARLRCSPMKGHSHVYWYRQLPEEGLKFMVYLQKENIIDESGMPKERFSAEFPKEGPSILRIQQVVRGDSAAYFCASSPGEGGTEAFFGQGTRLTVV.

The CDR3 loop reads CASSESLAGGLDEQYF. CDR3 coding DNA: TGTGCCAGCAGTGAATCACTAGCGGGAGGGTTGGACGAGCAGTACTTC. The chain links TRBV6-1 to TRBJ2-7; TRBD2 matches at 13 bases. Germline CDR1 MNHNS, CDR2 SASEGT. Unmatched junction bases numbered 6, after V lost 2 bases and J lost 5 bases. The CDR3 has 16 residues.

This chain connects TRBV7-2 to TRBJ1-1, with a tentative D call TRBD1 (5 bases). The CDR3 totals 14 residues. V gave up 2 bases and J gave up 3 bases, with 10 bases separating them. CDR1 is SGHTA and CDR2 is FQGNSA in the germline V gene. CDR3 region: CASSLSLQDTEAFF. The CDR3 DNA follows: TGTGCCAGCAGCTTATCCTTACAGGACACTGAAGCTTTCTTT.